This passage covers 29 T cell receptor beta chains from one sample sequenced in a study of blood T cell repertoires in COVID-19. Using immunoSEQ multiplex PCR, the repertoire was profiled, and TCRdb retains in-frame clones only, with some absent. Of under 75,000 clones in the sample, approximately 79% were seen once. The specimen was peripheral blood. These receptors all stem from a woman in her 70s with acute or convalescent COVID-19.

The chain employs TRBV10-3 and TRBJ1-2; 12 bases are shared with TRBD1. The CDR3 is 14 residues long. Looked up from germline, CDR1 is ENHRY and CDR2 is SYGVKD. Losses at the gene ends were 3 bases for V and 8 bases for J; bases not matched to a gene: 4. CDR3 DNA: TGTGCCATCAGTGAATCCGGGACAGGGGGCGGCTACACCTTC. Translation gives CAISESGTGGGYTF.

The chain couples TRBV9 to TRBJ1-1; perhaps TRBD1 as D (5 bases). CDR3 length: 14 amino acids. In germline, CDR1 is SGDLS, CDR2 YYNGEE. V was shortened by 4 bases and J by 4 bases, with 14 bases between the two germline ends. CDR3 loop: CASSRDGGSTEAFF. The CDR3 nucleotides read TGTGCCAGCAGCAGAGACGGGGGTAGCACTGAAGCTTTCTTT.

This clone has more than one count but fewer than ten. The chain is built from TRBV4-1 and TRBJ1-1; D might be TRBD1 (5 bases). From germline, CDR1 is MGHRA and CDR2 YSYEKL. Trimming removed 1 base from V and 0 bases from J, with 6 bases in between. The CDR3 runs 14 residues. The CDR3 DNA is TGCGCCAGCAGCCAAGGACAGATGAACACTGAAGCTTTCTTT. Translation: CASSQGQMNTEAFF.

This clone was counted a few times. The V call is TRBV19, the J call TRBJ1-2; 8 positions agree with TRBD1. Germline trimming cut 10 bases from V and 7 bases from J; bases unmatched to any gene: 8. The CDR3 totals 12 residues. The germline V gene encodes CDR1 LNHDA and CDR2 SQIVND (reference sequence). The CDR3 DNA reads TGTGCCATCACGGACAGGGTAGGTGGCTACACCTTC. Its translation: CAITDRVGGYTF.

The rearrangement joins TRBV2 to TRBJ2-5, with 12 bases lining up with TRBD2. CDR1 is SNHLY and CDR2 is FYNNEI in the germline V gene. CDR3 size: 16 residues. With 8 bases clipped from V and 4 bases from J, the junction kept 11 bases outside the gene matches. CDR3 nucleotide sequence: TGTGCCAGCCACGAGCGGGCTAGCGGGGGGGGAGAGACCCAGTACTTC. Its translation is CASHERASGGGETQYF.

V and J are TRBV4-1 and TRBJ2-3; 9 bases align to TRBD1. V gave up 3 bases and J gave up 1 base; unmatched junction bases: 5. In germline, CDR1 is MGHRA, CDR2 YSYEKL. This CDR3 has 16 residues. The CDR3 protein is CASSQQQGAGTDTQYF. The CDR3 DNA reads as TGCGCCAGCAGCCAGCAACAGGGGGCGGGCACAGATACGCAGTATTTT.

The chain couples TRBV28 to TRBJ1-2, with 11 bases identical to TRBD1. From germline, CDR1 is MDHEN and CDR2 SYDVKM. This CDR3 is built from 16 residues. V lost 5 bases and J lost 5; bases outside the gene matches: 10. CDR3 sequence: CASSPPRTGGDYGYTF. The CDR3 DNA reads TGTGCCAGCAGTCCCCCCCGGACAGGGGGCGATTATGGCTACACCTTC.

The chain couples TRBV7-6 to TRBJ2-3; no clear D. Deletions cut 2 bases from V and 5 bases from J, with 5 bases between. The CDR3 spans 12 residues. CDR1 is SGHVS, CDR2 FNYEAQ, per germline. CDR3 bases: TGTGCCAGCAGCTTACTCGGAGATACGCAGTATTTT. This gives the protein CASSLLGDTQYF. Full variable domain (missing parts from reference TRBV7-6 and TRBJ2-3): GAGVSQSPRYKVTKRGQDVALRCDPISGHVSLYWYRQALGQGPEFLTYFNYEAQQDKSGLPNDRFSAERPEGSISTLTIQRTEQRDSAMYRCASSLLGDTQYFGPGTRLTVL.

Regarding this clone: At one of its ends the junction is not consistent with the germline gene, which may arise from a read error. The chain has TRBV5-4 and TRBJ2-1; 12 nucleotides align to TRBD2. This CDR3 spans 16 amino acids. Per germline, CDR1 SGHNT and CDR2 YYREEE (reference sequence). In DNA, the CDR3 is TGTGCCAGCAGCTTGGCTAGCGGGGGGGCCTACGATGAGCAGTTCTTC. This sequence encodes CASSLASGGAYDEQFF.

The genes are TRBV5-1 and TRBJ2-7; 8 positions agree with TRBD2. V shed 1 base and J 7 bases; nucleotides not matched to a gene: 7. Germline V gives CDR1 SGHRS, CDR2 YFSETQ. This CDR3 region has 14 residues. CDR3 bases: TGCGCCAGCAGCTTGTCGGGGGGGCCTGGGGAGCAGTACTTC. Encoded protein: CASSLSGGPGEQYF.

This clone showed up just once. This chain links TRBV5-4 with TRBJ2-1, with TRBD2 matching 10 bases. V shed 0 bases and J 10 bases; nucleotides not matched to a gene: 7. The CDR3 is 15 residues long. Germline-derived CDR1 and CDR2 are SGHNT and YYREEE (reference sequence). The CDR3 region has the DNA TGTGCCAGCAGCTTGGATAGCGGGGGGATGGACGAGCAGTTCTTC. Translated: CASSLDSGGMDEQFF.

CDR3 DNA: TGTGCCAGCAGCCCTGGGCCATCTAACTATGGCTACACCTTC. Translation gives CASSPGPSNYGYTF. V usage is TRBV7-6 and J usage is TRBJ1-2; D unresolved. The CDR3 runs 14 residues. The V gene lost 5 bases and the J gene lost 0 bases, with 10 bases spanning the gap. In germline, CDR1 is SGHVS, CDR2 FNYEAQ.

The chain recombines TRBV6-5 with TRBJ1-6, with D maybe TRBD1 (6 bases). Trimming pared 0 bases from V and 5 bases from J, leaving 11 bases between. Germline V gives CDR1 MNHEY, CDR2 SVGAGI. This CDR3 is built from 16 residues. This CDR3 is CASSYSGGPDNSPLHF. The CDR3 region has the DNA TGTGCCAGCAGTTACTCGGGGGGGCCCGATAATTCACCCCTCCACTTT.

The V gene is TRBV19, the J gene TRBJ2-1; possible D gene TRBD1, 6 bases. The CDR3 has 12 residues. Germline V CDR1 and CDR2: LNHDA, SQIVND (reference sequence). Trimming took 10 bases from V and 3 from J, leaving 10 bases between them. The CDR3: CATRDNYNEQFF. CDR3 in DNA: TGTGCCACCCGGGACAACTACAATGAGCAGTTCTTC.

The genes are TRBV11-2 and TRBJ1-1, with D perhaps TRBD1 (6 bases). The CDR3 covers 12 residues. V was pared by 0 bases and J by 11 bases, with 10 bases between. Germline V lookup: CDR1 SGHAT, CDR2 FQNNGV. CDR3 in DNA: TGTGCCAGCAGCTTAGAAGCGGGGGCCGCTTTCTTT. It is translated as CASSLEAGAAFF.

This clone has a handful of counts. This rearrangement joins TRBV5-4 to TRBJ2-5, with a tentative D call TRBD2 (6 bases). V dropped 1 base and J dropped 0 bases, with 13 bases sitting between them. Germline values: CDR1 SGHNT, CDR2 YYREEE (reference sequence). CDR3 size: 16 residues. CDR3 DNA sequence: TGTGCCAGCAGCTTGTACCGGGGGTCCAACCAAGAGACCCAGTACTTC. Its translation is CASSLYRGSNQETQYF.

This clone occurred once. This chain joins TRBV3-1 (or the pseudogene TRBV3-2) and TRBJ2-2, with unresolved D. The CDR3 has 13 residues. Trimming stripped 1 base from V and 5 bases from J, with 5 bases between. Germline-derived CDR1 and CDR2 are LGHDT and YNNKEL (reference sequence). For the CDR3, the DNA is TGTGCCAGCAGCCAAGGTCATACCGGGGAGCTGTTTTTT. The encoded protein is CASSQGHTGELFF.

V is TRBV10-3 and J is TRBJ1-5; possible D gene TRBD1, 5 bases. The CDR3 covers 16 residues. V was clipped by 0 bases and J by 6 bases, with 15 bases between them. Per the germline V gene, CDR1 is ENHRY and CDR2 is SYGVKD. Written as DNA, the CDR3 is TGTGCCATCAGTGAGTCGACGGGGGAAGTCCCTCAGCCCCAGCATTTT. The encoded protein is CAISESTGEVPQPQHF.

The chain uses TRBV7-8 and TRBJ2-7; D is possibly TRBD1 (5 bases). CDR3 length equals 16 residues. Looked up from germline, CDR1 is SGHVS and CDR2 is FQNEAQ. Trimming shortened V by 4 bases and J by 9 bases, and 25 bases separated the two germline ends. Written as DNA, the CDR3 is TGTGCCAGCAGCTCGCGACCGACAGCTTTTGGTATGAGGCAGTACTTC. Protein product: CASSSRPTAFGMRQYF.

The V gene is TRBV7-9, the J gene TRBJ1-2; no clear D. Trimming stripped 3 bases from V and 8 bases from J, with 19 bases between. CDR1 is SEHNR and CDR2 is FQNEAQ in the germline V gene (reference sequence). The CDR3 loop spans 15 amino acids. CDR3 DNA: TGTGCCAGCAGCTTGGTAGCCGGGTTTACTGAAGGCTACACCTTC. Its translation is CASSLVAGFTEGYTF.

This clone appeared once. The chain combines TRBV6-6 with TRBJ1-4; D is possibly TRBD1 (5 bases). The CDR3 extends over 11 amino acids. Germline-derived CDR1 and CDR2 are MNHNY and SVGAGI (reference sequence). V dropped 8 bases and J dropped 5 bases, with 6 bases sitting between them. CDR3 sequence: CASGANEKLFF. The CDR3 bases are TGTGCCAGCGGGGCAAATGAAAAACTGTTTTTT.

The CDR3 region is CASGKGQGVPEQYF. In DNA form, the CDR3 reads TGTGCCAGCGGAAAGGGACAGGGAGTTCCCGAGCAGTACTTC. This chain joins TRBV2 and TRBJ2-7; 9 positions agree with TRBD1. The CDR3 spans 14 residues. The J segment lost 6 bases and the V segment lost 8 bases, leaving 11 bases of the junction unmatched. Looked up from germline, CDR1 is SNHLY and CDR2 is FYNNEI.

The V call is TRBV7-3, the J call TRBJ1-6; TRBD1 agrees at 9 bases. This CDR3 region has 13 residues. The J segment lost 13 bases and the V segment lost 4 bases, leaving 5 bases of the junction unmatched. Germline lookup yields CDR1 SGHTA and CDR2 FQGTGA. The CDR3 nucleotides read TGTGCCAGCAGCTGGGACAGGGAATCCCCCCTCCACTTT. Translating it yields CASSWDRESPLHF.

The V gene is TRBV5-1, the J gene TRBJ1-1, with unresolved D. From germline, CDR1 is SGHRS and CDR2 YFSETQ. Trimming cost V 7 bases and J 2 bases, with 15 bases left between them. The CDR3 consists of 14 residues. CDR3 in amino acids: CASGPQPGNTEAFF. Written as DNA, the CDR3 is TGCGCCAGCGGTCCCCAACCGGGTAACACTGAAGCTTTCTTT.

V and J are TRBV3-1 (or the pseudogene TRBV3-2) and TRBJ2-7; 8 bases match TRBD1. CDR1 and CDR2 from the germline V gene are LGHDT and YNNKEL (reference sequence). Trimming cost V 4 bases and J 6 bases; bases outside gene matches: 8. The CDR3 contains 14 residues. This CDR3 is CASSLPDRAGEQYF. Here the CDR3 DNA reads TGTGCCAGCAGCCTCCCGGACAGGGCCGGCGAGCAGTACTTC.

The chain has TRBV28 and TRBJ2-1, with 7 bases fitting TRBD1. Trimming removed 5 bases from V and 6 bases from J; junction bases left unmatched: 4. This CDR3 has 13 residues. Germline assignment: CDR1 MDHEN and CDR2 SYDVKM. CDR3 in DNA: TGTGCCAGCAGTCGACAGGGTAGCAATGAGCAGTTCTTC. As protein: CASSRQGSNEQFF.

This clone was detected only a few times. The chain recombines TRBV5-1 with TRBJ1-1; a weak D match, TRBD1 (6 bases). The V gene's germline CDR1 is SGHRS and CDR2 YFSETQ. Between the trimmed V and J ends, which lost 5 bases and 5 bases, there was a span of 16 bases. This CDR3 spans 14 amino acids. The CDR3 sequence: CASSPTGFGTEAFF. The DNA of the CDR3 is TGCGCCAGCAGTCCCACAGGGTTCGGGACTGAAGCTTTCTTT.

This clone has more than one count but fewer than ten. This chain joins TRBV5-5 and TRBJ1-1; TRBD1 aligns across 8 bases. Germline V lookup: CDR1 SGHKS, CDR2 YYEKEE (reference sequence). The CDR3 consists of 16 residues. Trimming cost V 7 bases and J 5 bases; bases outside gene matches: 16. The CDR3 DNA follows: TGTGCCAGCGGAACCCAGGGGGCTCGGGGTGGGACTGAAGCTTTCTTT. Residues: CASGTQGARGGTEAFF.

The chain uses TRBV4-2 and TRBJ2-3, with 10 bases that match TRBD2. Unmatched junction bases numbered 7, after V lost 3 bases and J lost 4 bases. Germline CDR1 is LGHNA and CDR2 is YNFKEQ. The CDR3 loop spans 16 amino acids. The CDR3 sequence: CASSQVGLADSDTQYF. CDR3 in DNA: TGTGCCAGCAGCCAGGTCGGACTAGCGGACTCAGATACGCAGTATTTT.